This TCR beta chain comes out of a study of T cell responses to AZD1222 COVID-19 vaccine. Generated by immunoSEQ multiplex PCR, the TCRdb table keeps only in-frame clones and is missing some. The sample carries roughly 120,000 clones, around 80% recorded once. The V end lost 7 bases, the J end lost 6 bases, and 7 bases lay between the germline ends. This CDR3 is built from 11 residues. Germline-derived CDR1 and CDR2 are MDHEN and SYDVKM. Study-wide results and limits: Only six or seven AZD1222 recipients tested seropositive at baseline.

In regard to this clone: The target antigen is unknown.

This sequence originates from an adult in good health. The sample was peripheral blood, taken on day 0 of AZD1222 vaccination. The chain recombines TRBV28 with TRBJ1-5; no clear D. The CDR3 protein is CASNSGQPQHF. CDR3 sequence (DNA): TGTGCCAGCAATTCGGGTCAGCCCCAGCATTTT.